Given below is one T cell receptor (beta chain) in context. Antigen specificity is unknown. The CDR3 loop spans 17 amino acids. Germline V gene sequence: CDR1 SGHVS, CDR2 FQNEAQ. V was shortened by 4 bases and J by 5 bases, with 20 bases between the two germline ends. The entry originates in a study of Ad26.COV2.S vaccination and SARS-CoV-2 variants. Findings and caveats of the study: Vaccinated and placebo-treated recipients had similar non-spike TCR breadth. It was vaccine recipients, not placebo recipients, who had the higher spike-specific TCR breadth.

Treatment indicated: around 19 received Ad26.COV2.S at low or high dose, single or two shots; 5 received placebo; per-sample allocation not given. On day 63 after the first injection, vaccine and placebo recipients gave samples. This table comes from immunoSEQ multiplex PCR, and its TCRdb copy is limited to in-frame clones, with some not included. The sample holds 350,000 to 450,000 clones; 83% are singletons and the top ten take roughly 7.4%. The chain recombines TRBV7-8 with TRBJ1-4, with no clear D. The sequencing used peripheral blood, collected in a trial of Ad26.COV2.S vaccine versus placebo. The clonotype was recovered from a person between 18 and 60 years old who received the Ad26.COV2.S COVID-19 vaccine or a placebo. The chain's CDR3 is CASSSVHRTDWNEKLFF. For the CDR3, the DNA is TGTGCCAGCAGCTCCGTCCACCGGACGGACTGGAATGAAAAACTGTTTTTT. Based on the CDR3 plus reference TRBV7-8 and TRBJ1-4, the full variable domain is GAGVSQSPRYKVAKRGQDVALRCDPISGHVSLFWYQQALGQGPEFLTYFQNEAQLDKSGLPSDRFFAERPEGSVSTLKIQRTQQEDSAVYLCASSSVHRTDWNEKLFFGSGTQLSVL.